This record concerns one T cell receptor (beta chain) sequence. Per the original methods: Estimated nucleated cell counts came from reference gene primer amplification. Sequencing was performed with immunoSEQ multiplex PCR; in TCRdb, only in-frame clones are kept and a portion is missing. Clonal size and the V and J genes are those of that table, whereas D and trimming came from the DNA. The table includes some 390,000 clones, more than 75% detected once. The sample originates from a study of blood T cell repertoires in COVID-19. In the study overall: Acute and convalescent COVID-19 specimens originated in the United States, Italy and Spain. The analysed material was cDNA or gDNA that came from T cells, B-cell-depleted T cells, or PBMCs.

Patients at the Seattle site were enrolled during active infection and followed longitudinally. Germline loops: CDR1 MDHEN, CDR2 SYDVKM. This CDR3 has 15 residues. V trimming: 4 bases; J trimming: 5 bases; junction bases outside the gene matches: 6. Material: peripheral blood. This receptor was obtained from a woman in her sixties or seventies with COVID-19, enrolled during active disease. This chain uses TRBV28 with TRBJ2-1; 9 bases match TRBD1. As DNA, the CDR3 is TGTGCCAGCAGTTCGTTTGGGACAGGGAACAATGAGCAGTTCTTC. Its translation is CASSSFGTGNNEQFF.